The 27 T cell receptor beta chains in this list originate from one sample, sequenced in a study of blood T cells in healthy people across ages. A second about 6 to 12 cycle PCR used barcoded and J-beta primers. TCRdb used MiXCR to reprocess the 5' RACE reads, holding one entry per CDR3 protein. This sample has more than 1 million distinct CDR3 sequences, with 45% found just once. Sequenced sample: blood. Receptors originate from a woman in her sixties or seventies in good health.

The V and J genes are TRBV9 and TRBJ2-7, with 9 positions matching TRBD1. The CDR3 is 15 amino acids. Germline assignment: CDR1 SGDLS and CDR2 YYNGEE. Germline trimming cut 3 bases from V and 3 bases from J; bases unmatched to any gene: 7. CDR3 DNA: TGTGCCAGCAGCGCCCGACAGGGGGGCGACTACGAGCAGTACTTC. Translated: CASSARQGGDYEQYF.

The chain recombines TRBV18 with TRBJ2-7; D ambiguous. V dropped 2 bases and J dropped 3 bases, with 20 bases sitting between them. This CDR3 has 17 residues. Per germline, CDR1 KGHSH and CDR2 LQKENI. The CDR3 reads CASSPGTSAGYIYEQYF. The CDR3 region has the DNA TGTGCCAGCTCACCAGGTACTTCAGCAGGATACATCTACGAGCAGTACTTC.

V and J are TRBV27 and TRBJ2-1; D ambiguous. Germline CDR1 is MNHEY and CDR2 is SMNVEV (reference sequence). CDR3 length equals 11 residues. V was clipped by 5 bases and J by 10 bases, with 9 bases between them. This CDR3 reads CASSQNWEQFF. CDR3 bases: TGTGCCAGCAGTCAAAATTGGGAGCAGTTCTTC.

This chain joins TRBV12-3 or TRBV12-4 and TRBJ2-7; 11 bases map to TRBD1. Unmatched junction bases numbered 9, after V lost 6 bases and J lost 8 bases. The CDR3 is 14 amino acids. CDR3 region: CASSLPGQGVKQYF. The CDR3 DNA reads TGTGCCAGCAGCCTGCCGGGACAGGGGGTCAAGCAGTACTTC.

The chain employs TRBV20-1 and TRBJ2-3; 11 bases align to TRBD2. CDR1 is DFQATT, CDR2 SNEGSKA, per germline (reference sequence). The trim removed 4 bases at V and 0 bases at J, leaving 3 bases unmatched. This CDR3 region has 15 residues. The CDR3 DNA reads TGCAGTGCTATTCGGACTAGCGGGAGCACAGATACGCAGTATTTT. Protein sequence: CSAIRTSGSTDTQYF.

The V and J genes are TRBV27 and TRBJ2-7, with D possibly matching TRBD1 (5 bases). Trimming cost V 1 base and J 1 base, with 8 bases left between them. CDR3 length: 14 amino acids. Germline V lookup: CDR1 MNHEY, CDR2 SMNVEV (reference sequence). CDR3 nucleotides: TGTGCCAGCAGTTTATACAGGCCTTCCTACGAGCAGTACTTC. Its protein product is CASSLYRPSYEQYF.

This clonotype has a single count. The rearrangement joins TRBV15 to TRBJ2-1; the D is unclear. The CDR3 spans 15 residues. Trimming took off 0 bases at V and 7 bases at J, with 13 bases between the two ends. In germline, CDR1 is LNHNV, CDR2 YYDKDF (reference sequence). The CDR3 DNA follows: TGTGCCACCAGCAGAGATGGATTAGGAGAGAATGAGCAGTTCTTC. Residues: CATSRDGLGENEQFF.

The chain joins TRBV9 to TRBJ1-6, with TRBD1 matching over 7 bases. Unmatched junction bases numbered 1, after V lost 4 bases and J lost 0 bases. Germline CDR1 is SGDLS and CDR2 is YYNGEE. The CDR3 is 15 residues long. In DNA, the CDR3 is TGTGCCAGCAGCTCAGGGGGCTCCTATAATTCACCCCTCCACTTT. Translated, it gives CASSSGGSYNSPLHF. The full variable domain, its missing parts supplied by reference TRBV9 and TRBJ1-6, is DSGVTQTPKHLITATGQRVTLRCSPRSGDLSVYWYQQSLDQGLQFLIQYYNGEERAKGNILERFSAQQFPDLHSELNLSSLELGDSALYFCASSSGGSYNSPLHFGNGTRLTVT.

This chain uses TRBV11-2 with TRBJ2-3; 8 bases are shared with TRBD2. Per germline, CDR1 SGHAT and CDR2 FQNNGV. The ends lost 0 bases at V and 2 bases at J; junction bases unmatched: 4. The CDR3 is 16 residues long. CDR3 bases: TGTGCCAGCAGCTTAGAGGGACTAGGGATCACAGATACGCAGTATTTT. This codes for CASSLEGLGITDTQYF.

The V call is TRBV13, the J call TRBJ2-1, with D unresolved. This CDR3 has 14 amino acids. The germline gives CDR1 PRHDT, CDR2 FYEKMQ (reference sequence). V lost 3 bases and J lost 3, with 9 bases in between. The CDR3 is CASSFFSGYNEQFF. The CDR3 bases are TGTGCCAGCAGCTTCTTTTCAGGCTACAATGAGCAGTTCTTC.

This clonotype came up once. The chain joins TRBV9 to TRBJ2-7; the match to TRBD2 covers 10 bases. This CDR3 comprises 16 residues. Looked up from germline, CDR1 is SGDLS and CDR2 is YYNGEE. With 0 bases clipped from V and 7 bases from J, the junction kept 10 bases outside the gene matches. CDR3 DNA: TGTGCCAGCAGCGTAGGGGGGCTAGCGGGAGTTCGGGAGCAGTACTTC. The encoded protein is CASSVGGLAGVREQYF.

The chain has TRBV12-3 or TRBV12-4 and TRBJ2-5; no clear D gene. The J call could be wrong; TRBJ2-7 is a better fit for the DNA end. CDR3 length: 13 residues. CDR3 protein: CASSAGRTGEQYF. CDR3 DNA: TGTGCCAGCAGTGCCGGTAGAACGGGCGAGCAGTACTTC.

In this sample, this clonotype turned up a few times. The chain uses TRBV12-3 or TRBV12-4 and TRBJ1-1; D not resolved. V was clipped by 1 base and J by 6 bases, with 9 bases between them. CDR3 size: 13 residues. The CDR3 spells CASSLGGIAEAFF. The CDR3 nucleotides read TGTGCCAGCAGTTTAGGTGGGATCGCTGAAGCTTTCTTT.

Of note for this clonotype: The junction shows a germline mismatch at one end, possibly a read error. The rearrangement links TRBV28 to TRBJ2-7, with D uncertain. The CDR3 extends over 13 amino acids. CDR1 and CDR2 (germline): MDHEN, SYDVKM. The CDR3 DNA sequence: TGTGCCGGCAGCCAAGGCCTTCCCTACGAGCAGTACTTC. This encodes CAGSQGLPYEQYF.

This chain joins TRBV27 and TRBJ2-7; D is ambiguous. The CDR3 spans 16 residues. Germline V gene data show CDR1 as MNHEY and CDR2 as SMNVEV (reference sequence). The V gene lost 2 bases and the J gene lost 7 bases, with 21 bases spanning the gap. The CDR3 here is CASSLSGEYGGNEQYF. CDR3 coding DNA: TGTGCCAGCAGTTTAAGTGGTGAATATGGCGGCAATGAGCAGTACTTC.

DNA for the CDR3: TGTGCCAGCAGTTACTTCGTAGGGGCGGACAATGAGCAGTTCTTC. Translated, it gives CASSYFVGADNEQFF. This sequence joins TRBV6-2 or TRBV6-3 and TRBJ2-1; a weak D match, TRBD1 (5 bases). The germline V and J ends were trimmed by 1 base and 5 bases, with 12 bases remaining between them. Germline assignment: CDR1 MNHEY and CDR2 SVGEGT. The length of the CDR3 is 15 residues.

This clonotype was detected a few times. The chain uses TRBV9 and TRBJ2-5, with 7 bases matching TRBD1. V lost 0 bases to trimming and J lost 2 bases; unmatched junction nucleotides: 4. The CDR3 loop spans 15 amino acids. Germline-derived CDR1 and CDR2 are SGDLS and YYNGEE. CDR3 residues: CASSVGVRGQETQYF. As DNA, the CDR3 is TGTGCCAGCAGCGTAGGGGTCAGGGGGCAAGAGACCCAGTACTTC. The variable domain in full, with the rest retrieved from reference TRBV9 and TRBJ2-5, is DSGVTQTPKHLITATGQRVTLRCSPRSGDLSVYWYQQSLDQGLQFLIQYYNGEERAKGNILERFSAQQFPDLHSELNLSSLELGDSALYFCASSVGVRGQETQYFGPGTRLLVL.

The chain uses TRBV20-1 and TRBJ2-3; 10 positions match TRBD2. V lost 1 base to trimming and J lost 1 base; unmatched junction nucleotides: 5. The CDR3 totals 16 residues. Germline V lookup: CDR1 DFQATT, CDR2 SNEGSKA (reference sequence). The CDR3 coding sequence is TGCAGTGCTAGAGTGCTAGCGGGAGATGGCACAGATACGCAGTATTTT. It codes for CSARVLAGDGTDTQYF.

This sequence joins TRBV6-2 or TRBV6-3 and TRBJ1-1, with D unclear. The ends were cut back, 4 bases at V and 7 bases at J, with 13 bases in the middle. Germline values: CDR1 MNHEY, CDR2 SVGEGT. This CDR3 contains 13 residues. CDR3 nucleotides: TGTGCCAGCAGTTGGAAGCCATCCCTTGAAGCTTTCTTT. It specifies CASSWKPSLEAFF.

The chain has TRBV6-2 or TRBV6-3 and TRBJ2-4, with unresolved D. The CDR3 sequence is 16 residues long. The germline V and J ends were trimmed by 5 bases and 7 bases, with 21 bases remaining between them. The V gene's germline CDR1 is MNHEY and CDR2 SVGEGT. The DNA of the CDR3 is TGTGCCAGCAGTCACAAGGTTGGAGTTTCCGGTAACATTCAGTACTTC. Its translation: CASSHKVGVSGNIQYF.

This clonotype was counted between two and nine times. V gene TRBV29-1 combines with J gene TRBJ2-2; 12 bases agree with TRBD2. With V trimmed by 7 bases and J by 6 bases, 9 bases remained unmatched. The germline V gene has CDR1 SQVTM and CDR2 ANQGSEA. The length of the CDR3 is 15 residues. CDR3 sequence reads: CSAQTSGRKAGELFF. CDR3 bases: TGCAGCGCCCAGACTAGCGGGAGAAAGGCCGGGGAGCTGTTTTTT.

This clonotype turned up a few times. The chain links TRBV27 to TRBJ2-7, with TRBD2 matching over 8 bases. Germline trimming cut 2 bases from V and 2 bases from J; bases unmatched to any gene: 8. Germline CDR1 and CDR2: MNHEY and SMNVEV (reference sequence). There are 16 residues in the CDR3. The CDR3 nucleotides read TGTGCCAGCAGTTTAACCCGACTAGCGAGTACCTACGAGCAGTACTTC. Translating gives CASSLTRLASTYEQYF.

The J gene is TRBJ2-1, the V gene TRBV6-2 or TRBV6-3, with D unresolved. Per the germline V gene, CDR1 is MNHEY and CDR2 is SVGEGT. The V and J ends lost 0 bases and 6 bases respectively, with 9 bases between them. The length of the CDR3 is 14 residues. CDR3 in DNA: TGTGCCAGCAGTTACTCTGGTCTAGTCAATGAGCAGTTCTTC. This translates into CASSYSGLVNEQFF.

The rearrangement links TRBV20-1 to TRBJ2-3, with D unclear. This CDR3 spans 14 amino acids. From germline, CDR1 is DFQATT and CDR2 SNEGSKA (reference sequence). V was shortened by 1 base and J by 4 bases, with 12 bases between the two germline ends. In DNA, the CDR3 is TGCAGTGCTAGAGCGGGCCCCCAGGCAGATACGCAGTATTTT. Its translation is CSARAGPQADTQYF.

This clonotype was observed a handful of times. The genes are TRBV30 and TRBJ2-1; TRBD2 matches at 12 bases. The CDR3 runs 16 residues. J lost 5 bases, V lost 3 bases, and 8 bases had no gene match. In germline, CDR1 is GTSNPN, CDR2 SVGIG (reference sequence). The CDR3 loop is CAWRGTSGRVDNEQFF. The DNA for the CDR3 is TGTGCCTGGAGAGGGACTAGCGGGCGGGTCGACAATGAGCAGTTCTTC.

This clonotype has just one count. The chain uses TRBV6-1 and TRBJ2-1, with 12 nucleotides matching TRBD2. The V gene end was trimmed by 5 bases and the J gene end by 0 bases; junction bases not matched to a gene: 11. This CDR3 comprises 19 residues. Germline CDR1 and CDR2: MNHNS and SASEGT. The CDR3 nucleotides read TGTGCCAGCAGTCCCCGGACTAGCGGGGCCGATAGCTCCTACAATGAGCAGTTCTTC. It specifies CASSPRTSGADSSYNEQFF.

The chain carries TRBV5-6 and TRBJ1-2, with a tentative D call TRBD1 (6 bases). The CDR3 loop spans 14 amino acids. V was pared by 0 bases and J by 4 bases, with 10 bases between. Germline V gene data show CDR1 as SGHDT and CDR2 as YYEEEE. The CDR3 coding sequence is TGTGCCAGCAGCTTGGCCCGACAGGCCTATGGCTACACCTTC. It encodes CASSLARQAYGYTF.